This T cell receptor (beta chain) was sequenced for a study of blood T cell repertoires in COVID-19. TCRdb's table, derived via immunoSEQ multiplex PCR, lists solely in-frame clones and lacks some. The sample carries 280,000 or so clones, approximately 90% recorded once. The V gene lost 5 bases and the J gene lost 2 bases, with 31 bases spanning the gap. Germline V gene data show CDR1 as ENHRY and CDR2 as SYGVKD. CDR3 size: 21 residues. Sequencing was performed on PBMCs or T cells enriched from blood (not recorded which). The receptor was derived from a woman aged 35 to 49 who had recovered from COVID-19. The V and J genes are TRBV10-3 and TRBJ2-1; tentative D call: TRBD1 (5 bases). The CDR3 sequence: CAISTDRGAANARPTYNEQFF. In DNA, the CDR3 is TGTGCCATCAGTACAGATCGTGGGGCAGCAAACGCCCGGCCAACCTACAATGAGCAGTTCTTC.